These 19 T cell receptor beta chains were sequenced from one sample in a study of siplizumab effects on memory and regulatory T cells. Generated by immunoSEQ multiplex PCR, the TCRdb table keeps only in-frame clones and is missing some. Among 100,000 or so clones listed, about 95% were seen once. Sequencing was performed on Tregs sorted from blood. These receptors were taken from a human donor in good health.

The rearrangement links TRBV7-9 to TRBJ2-5; 14 bases agree with TRBD2. The J segment lost 3 bases and the V segment lost 0 bases, leaving 9 bases of the junction unmatched. Germline V CDR1 and CDR2: SEHNR, FQNEAQ (reference sequence). CDR3 size: 19 residues. The DNA of the CDR3 is TGTGCCAGCAGCTTAGCTGGGACTAGCGGGAGTCTAGGGAAAGAGACCCAGTACTTC. Translating it yields CASSLAGTSGSLGKETQYF. The full variable domain, rest sourced from reference TRBV7-9 and TRBJ2-5, is DTGVSQNPRHKITKRGQNVTFRCDPISEHNRLYWYRQTLGQGPEFLTYFQNEAQLEKSRLLSDRFSAERPKGSFSTLEIQRTEQGDSAMYLCASSLAGTSGSLGKETQYFGPGTRLLVL.

The V gene is TRBV15, the J gene TRBJ2-3, with 7 bases that match TRBD2. V was pared by 1 base and J by 2 bases, with 0 bases of the junction left unmatched. This CDR3 comprises 14 residues. The germline CDR1 and CDR2 sequences are LNHNV and YYDKDF (reference sequence). The CDR3 sequence: CATSRGDYTDTQYF. The CDR3 DNA sequence: TGTGCCACCAGCAGAGGGGACTACACAGATACGCAGTATTTT.

The chain uses TRBV6-5 and TRBJ2-1, with 8 bases aligning to TRBD2. Germline CDR1 and CDR2: MNHEY and SVGAGI. The CDR3 length is 12 residues. V dropped 6 bases and J dropped 9; count of bases not matched to a gene: 4. The CDR3 is CASSRSGIEQFF. The CDR3 DNA is TGTGCCAGCAGCCGTAGCGGGATTGAGCAGTTCTTC.

V is TRBV6-5 and J is TRBJ1-5; no clear D. Germline assignment: CDR1 MNHEY and CDR2 SVGAGI. The CDR3 covers 13 residues. V dropped 5 bases and J dropped 5 bases, with 10 bases sitting between them. CDR3 in DNA: TGTGCCAGCAGTCGGACCAGGTATCAGCCCCAGCATTTT. Its protein product is CASSRTRYQPQHF.

The chain uses TRBV11-2 and TRBJ1-1; no firm D call. Per the germline V gene, CDR1 is SGHAT and CDR2 is FQNNGV. Trimming stripped 4 bases from V and 0 bases from J, with 9 bases between. This CDR3 is built from 14 residues. The chain's CDR3 is CASSSQILNTEAFF. The CDR3, as DNA: TGTGCCAGCAGCTCACAGATCCTGAACACTGAAGCTTTCTTT.

This chain's CDR3 is CASSLAGPGSYNEQFF. In DNA form, the CDR3 reads TGTGCCAGCAGCTTGGCCGGGCCGGGATCCTACAATGAGCAGTTCTTC. V gene TRBV5-4 combines with J gene TRBJ2-1, with D possibly being TRBD2 (5 bases). The ends were cut back, 0 bases at V and 1 base at J, with 11 bases in the middle. Germline CDR1 reads SGHNT; CDR2 reads YYREEE (reference sequence). CDR3 length: 16 residues. Variable domain in full (rest from reference TRBV5-4 and TRBJ2-1): ETGVTQSPTHLIKTRGQQVTLRCSSQSGHNTVSWYQQALGQGPQFIFQYYREEENGRGNFPPRFSGLQFPNYSSELNVNALELDDSALYLCASSLAGPGSYNEQFFGPGTRLTVL.

The rearrangement links TRBV7-6 to TRBJ1-5; possibly TRBD1 for D (6 bases). Trimming took 5 bases from V and 5 from J, leaving 13 bases between them. CDR3 length: 14 residues. The V gene's germline CDR1 is SGHVS and CDR2 FNYEAQ. CDR3 nucleotide sequence: TGTGCCAGCAGCCCCGGGGGGCCGTATCAGCCCCAGCATTTT. This codes for CASSPGGPYQPQHF.

The chain is built from TRBV28 and TRBJ2-1; D is ambiguous. Germline CDR1 is MDHEN and CDR2 is SYDVKM. With 4 bases removed from V and 11 bases from J, the gap between germline ends came to 12 bases. CDR3 length: 12 amino acids. CDR3 in DNA: TGTGCCAGCAGTTCCTCTCATTGGAAGCAGTTCTTC. Its translation is CASSSSHWKQFF.

The gene calls are TRBV7-9 and TRBJ1-5, with unresolved D. Germline assignment: CDR1 SEHNR and CDR2 FQNEAQ (reference sequence). The CDR3 totals 12 residues. The V gene lost 6 bases and the J gene lost 9 bases, with 12 bases spanning the gap. Written as DNA, the CDR3 is TGTGCCAGCAGACATGGAGTTGGGCCCCAGCATTTT. It specifies CASRHGVGPQHF.

This chain joins TRBV5-1 and TRBJ1-4; D gene uncertain. CDR3 length: 14 residues. Germline V CDR1 and CDR2: SGHRS, YFSETQ. Trimming pared 4 bases from V and 8 bases from J, leaving 15 bases between. CDR3 amino acids: CASSLRTGSEKLFF. The CDR3 DNA follows: TGCGCCAGCAGCCTAAGGACTGGGAGCGAAAAACTGTTTTTT.

This rearrangement joins TRBV25-1 to TRBJ2-1; a weak D match, TRBD2 (6 bases). Per the germline V gene, CDR1 is MGHDK and CDR2 is SYGVNS. The CDR3 contains 17 residues. V shed 5 bases and J shed 12 bases, with 29 bases lying between them. CDR3 coding DNA: TGTGCCAGCAGTAACCGGCCTGTACGGGGCGGGAAGCAGGGGCAGTTCTTC. Protein product: CASSNRPVRGGKQGQFF.

The chain has TRBV4-2 and TRBJ2-3, with D possibly TRBD2 on 6 matching bases. Trimming removed 6 bases at V and 0 bases at J, with 10 bases between. Germline V gene lookup returns CDR1 LGHNA and CDR2 YNFKEQ. The CDR3 length is 14 residues. The chain's CDR3 is CASRTGESTDTQYF. Written as DNA, the CDR3 is TGTGCCAGCAGAACGGGGGAAAGCACAGATACGCAGTATTTT.

This clone was picked up one time. The J gene is TRBJ1-5, the V gene TRBV15; D is uncertain. CDR3 length equals 19 residues. CDR1 is LNHNV, CDR2 YYDKDF, per germline (reference sequence). Trimming took 0 bases from V and 3 from J, leaving 21 bases between them. DNA of the CDR3: TGTGCCACCAGCAGAGAGGTCCAGGAGACCAGAAAACCCAATCAGCCCCAGCATTTT. The encoded protein is CATSREVQETRKPNQPQHF.

This chain joins TRBV10-3 and TRBJ2-5, with D unclear. CDR1 is ENHRY and CDR2 is SYGVKD in the germline V gene. Trimming shortened V by 1 base and J by 5 bases, and 2 bases separated the two germline ends. The CDR3 is 11 residues long. The CDR3 DNA reads TGTGCCATCAGTGAGTTGGAGACCCAGTACTTC. Translating gives CAISELETQYF.

This chain uses TRBV6-5 with TRBJ2-1; D remains unclear. V was pared by 6 bases and J by 1 base, with 4 bases between. CDR3 size: 12 residues. Germline CDR1 MNHEY, CDR2 SVGAGI. CDR3 in amino acids: CASRRSYNEQFF. In DNA, the CDR3 is TGTGCCAGCAGAAGGTCCTACAATGAGCAGTTCTTC.

The chain links TRBV28 to TRBJ2-7, with D possibly called TRBD1 or TRBD2 (6 bases each). Trimming stripped 6 bases from V and 2 bases from J, with 14 bases between. The CDR3 extends over 14 amino acids. CDR1 MDHEN and CDR2 SYDVKM come from the germline V gene. DNA for the CDR3: TGTGCCAGCAGGTGGGGGGCAACGACCTACGAGCAGTACTTC. This codes for CASRWGATTYEQYF. The variable domain in full, with the rest retrieved from reference TRBV28 and TRBJ2-7, is DVKVTQSSRYLVKRTGEKVFLECVQDMDHENMFWYRQDPGLGLRLIYFSYDVKMKEKGDIPEGYSVSREKKERFSLILESASTNQTSMYLCASRWGATTYEQYFGPGTRLTVT.

The chain carries TRBV9 and TRBJ1-2; no firm D call. CDR3 length equals 14 residues. V lost 0 bases to trimming and J lost 2 bases, with 8 bases between them. In germline, CDR1 is SGDLS, CDR2 YYNGEE. The CDR3 bases are TGTGCCAGCAGCGTAGGCGAAGGCAACTATGGCTACACCTTC. Translated: CASSVGEGNYGYTF.

J is TRBJ2-2 and V is TRBV9; the D gene is possibly TRBD2 (6 bases). V was shortened by 2 bases and J by 5 bases, with 19 bases between the two germline ends. In germline, CDR1 is SGDLS, CDR2 YYNGEE. The CDR3 is 17 residues long. CDR3 amino acids: CASSVGIRRGRTGELFF. The DNA for the CDR3 is TGTGCCAGCAGCGTGGGCATCCGGAGGGGACGGACCGGGGAGCTGTTTTTT.

The J gene is TRBJ1-1, the V gene TRBV5-1; TRBD1 agrees at 7 bases. The CDR3 spans 12 residues. Germline values: CDR1 SGHRS, CDR2 YFSETQ. V shed 0 bases and J 8 bases; nucleotides not matched to a gene: 1. This CDR3 is CASSLGQGEAFF. In DNA form, the CDR3 reads TGCGCCAGCAGCTTGGGACAGGGAGAAGCTTTCTTT.